The source of this T cell receptor beta chain is a study of regulatory T cells in long-lasting Graves disease. CDR1 is SEHNR and CDR2 is FQNEAQ in the germline V gene (reference sequence). V trimming: 5 bases; J trimming: 10 bases; junction bases outside the gene matches: 11. The CDR3 is 13 amino acids. The time point was: newly diagnosed GD, antithyroid drugs for less than 3 months. Extracted RNA from PBMCs served as the source of the TCR library. Relying on iRepertoire HTBI primers and Arm-PCR of CDR3 regions, the team built TCR beta libraries. TCRdb reanalysed the multiplex PCR reads using MiXCR and keeps one entry per CDR3 protein. This repertoire shows 550,000 or so distinct CDR3 sequences, 9.5% to 15% found once; its top ten account for roughly 8.9%. Ten or more counts support this clonotype. These data were also reused for a study on T cells in Graves' hyperthyroidism and ophthalmopathy.

The sequenced sample was peripheral blood mononuclear cells (PBMCs), obtained at new diagnosis, from a patient treated with antithyroid drugs. The gene calls are TRBV7-9 and TRBJ2-7; the match to TRBD1 covers 7 bases. The source is a woman under 40 with Graves disease. CDR3 sequence: CASSTRTGLVQYF. CDR3 nucleotide sequence: TGTGCCAGCAGCACCCGGACAGGTTTGGTTCAGTACTTC.